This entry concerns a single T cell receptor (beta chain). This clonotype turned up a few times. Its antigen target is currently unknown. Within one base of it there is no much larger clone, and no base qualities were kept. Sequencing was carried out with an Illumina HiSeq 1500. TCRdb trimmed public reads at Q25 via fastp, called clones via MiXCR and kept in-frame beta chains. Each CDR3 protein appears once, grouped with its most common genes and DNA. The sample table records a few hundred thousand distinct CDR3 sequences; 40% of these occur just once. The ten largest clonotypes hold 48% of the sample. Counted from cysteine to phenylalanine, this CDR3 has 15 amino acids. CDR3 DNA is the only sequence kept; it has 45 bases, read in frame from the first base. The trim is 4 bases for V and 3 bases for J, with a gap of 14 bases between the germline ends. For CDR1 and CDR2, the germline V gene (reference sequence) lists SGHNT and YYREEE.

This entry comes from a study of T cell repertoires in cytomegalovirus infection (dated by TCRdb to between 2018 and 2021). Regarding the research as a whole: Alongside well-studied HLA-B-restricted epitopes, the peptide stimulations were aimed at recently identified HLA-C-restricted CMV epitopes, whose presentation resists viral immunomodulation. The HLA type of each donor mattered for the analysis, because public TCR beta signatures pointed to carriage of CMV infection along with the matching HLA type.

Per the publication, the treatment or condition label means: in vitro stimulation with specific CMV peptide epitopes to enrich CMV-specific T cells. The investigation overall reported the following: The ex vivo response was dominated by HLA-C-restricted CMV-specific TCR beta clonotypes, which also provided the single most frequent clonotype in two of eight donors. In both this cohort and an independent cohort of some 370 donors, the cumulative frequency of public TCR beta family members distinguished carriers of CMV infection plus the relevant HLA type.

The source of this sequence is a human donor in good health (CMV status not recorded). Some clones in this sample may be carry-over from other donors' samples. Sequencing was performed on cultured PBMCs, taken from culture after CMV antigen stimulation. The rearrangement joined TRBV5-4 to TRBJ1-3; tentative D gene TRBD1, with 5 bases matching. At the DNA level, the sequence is TGTGCCAGCAGCCCTGATTGGGGCAGTGGAAACACCATATATTTT. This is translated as CASSPDWGSGNTIYF.